These T cell receptor beta chains were read from a single sample in a study of cytomegalovirus exposure and HLA in healthy donors. TCRdb's table, derived via immunoSEQ multiplex PCR, lists solely in-frame clones and lacks some. The sample yields over 150,000 clones, 55% to 80% seen once. Sequenced material: PBMCs. All receptors come from a woman aged 18-35 years in good health and CMV-seropositive. CDR3s include the opening cysteine and the closing phenylalanine or tryptophan. A D gene is named only where the DNA matches it firmly. Clone size, where shown, is once, few, many, or a class for clones that have expanded.

clone size	D gene	V gene	J gene	CDR3 DNA	CDR3 protein
NA	NA	TRBV6-5	TRBJ2-4	TGTGCCAGCAGTTTCAAAACAGGACACCATCAGTACTTC	CASSFKTGHHQYF
NA	TRBD1	TRBV2	TRBJ2-5	TGTGCCAGCAGACCCCGACAGGGACAAGAGACCCAGTACTTC	CASRPRQGQETQYF
NA	NA	TRBV6-6	TRBJ2-7	TGTGCCAGCAGTTACGGCTTACAGGATTACGAGCAGTACTTC	CASSYGLQDYEQYF
NA	NA	TRBV18	TRBJ1-1	TGTGCCAGCTCCCCTACAGGGAACACTGAAGCTTTCTTT	CASSPTGNTEAFF
NA	NA	TRBV11-2	TRBJ1-2	TGTGCCAGCAGCTTAGCCCAACTTAACTATGGCTACACCTTC	CASSLAQLNYGYTF
NA	NA	TRBV7-2	TRBJ1-2	TGTGCCAGCAGCTTAGTCACAGGAGTCGAGTATGGCTACACCTTC	CASSLVTGVEYGYTF
few	NA	TRBV5-6	TRBJ1-2	TGTGCCAGCAGCTTGGCGACAGCGCGTATGAGCTACACCTTC	CASSLATARMSYTF
once	NA	TRBV28	TRBJ1-5	TGTGCCAGCAGTTTGGGGGGACGTAGCAATCAGCCCCAGCATTTT	CASSLGGRSNQPQHF
NA	TRBD1	TRBV5-1	TRBJ1-2	TGCGCCAGCAGCTTTACGAGACAGGGGCAAGAAAACACCTTC	CASSFTRQGQENTF
NA	NA	TRBV30	TRBJ1-2	TGTGCCTGGAGCGTTTCTATGTATGGCTACACCTTC	CAWSVSMYGYTF
few	TRBD2	TRBV5-1	TRBJ2-5	TGCGCCAGCAGCTCAGGGACTAGCGGGAGGCGGCAAGAGACCCAGTACTTC	CASSSGTSGRRQETQYF
few	NA	TRBV23-1	TRBJ2-7	TGCGCCAGCAGTCAATCTCAGGGGAGGGTCGAGCAGTACTTC	CASSQSQGRVEQYF
few	NA	TRBV7-3	TRBJ2-1	TGTGCCAGCAGCCTAAACCCTAGCTCCTACAATGAGCAGTTCTTC	CASSLNPSSYNEQFF
NA	NA	TRBV5-4	TRBJ1-3	TGTGCCAGCAGCTTAAACCTAAATAGAAACACCATATATTTT	CASSLNLNRNTIYF
once	TRBD1	TRBV28	TRBJ2-3	TGTGCCAGCAGTTCACAGGGGTCTACAGATACGCAGTATTTT	CASSSQGSTDTQYF
NA	NA	TRBV7-9	TRBJ1-3	TGTGCCAGCAGCCCGGCGCTAGCTTCGGGAAACACCATATATTTT	CASSPALASGNTIYF
NA	TRBD2	TRBV19	TRBJ2-2	TGTGCCAGTAGTACTACGGGGGGGTGGGAGCTGTTTTTT	CASSTTGGWELFF
NA	NA	TRBV19	TRBJ2-2	TGTGCCAGTAGTCTACAGGGAGTCGGGGAGCTGTTTTTT	CASSLQGVGELFF
few	TRBD1	TRBV9	TRBJ1-2	TGTGCCAGCAGCCCGACCGGCCAGGGGGCAGGCTACACCTTC	CASSPTGQGAGYTF
NA	TRBD1	TRBV5-4	TRBJ2-4	TGTGCCAGCAGCGGGCGGGGACAGGGGCTAGCCAAAAACATTCAGTACTTC	CASSGRGQGLAKNIQYF
NA	NA	TRBV12-2	TRBJ1-5	TGTGCAAGTCCCCATTACGAGGACAGGCTGGCTGCGGATCAGCCCCAGCATTTT	CASPHYEDRLAADQPQHF
NA	TRBD2	TRBV14	TRBJ2-3	TGTGCCAGCAGCCAAGATGGTGCGGGGGGGCCAGCAGATACGCAGTATTTT	CASSQDGAGGPADTQYF
NA	NA	TRBV28	TRBJ2-7	TGTGCCAGCAGTTCCACAGCTTACGAGCAGTACTTC	CASSSTAYEQYF
few	TRBD1	TRBV10-1	TRBJ2-7	TGCGCCAGCAGTGACGGGACAGGTTTGTACGAGCAGTACTTC	CASSDGTGLYEQYF
NA	TRBD1	TRBV30	TRBJ2-5	TGTGCCTGGAGCCGGATCAGGGGGCTGGAGACCCAGTACTTC	CAWSRIRGLETQYF
NA	NA	TRBV13	TRBJ1-4	TGTGCCAGCAGCTTAGGCCAGGGTGAACTGTTTTTT	CASSLGQGELFF
medium-sized	TRBD2	TRBV6-4	TRBJ2-3	TGTGCCAGTGCGGGGGGGAGCACAGATACGCAGTATTTT	CASAGGSTDTQYF
once	NA	TRBV27	TRBJ2-7	TGTGCCAGCAAACCCCACCAGGGAGGGGGGTATGGGGAGCAGTACTTC	CASKPHQGGGYGEQYF
NA	NA	TRBV11-1	TRBJ1-1	TGTGCCAGCAGCTTAGCCGCCGGGGAAGCTTTCTTT	CASSLAAGEAFF
NA	NA	TRBV5-1	TRBJ1-1	TGCGCCAGCAGCCGAAATACAGGGAACACTGAAGCTTTCTTT	CASSRNTGNTEAFF
NA	TRBD2	TRBV7-8	TRBJ2-7	TGTGCCAGCAGCGGGGCTAGCGGGAACGAGCAGTACTTC	CASSGASGNEQYF
NA	TRBD1	TRBV25-1	TRBJ2-2	TGTGCCAGCGACAGGGGGCAAACCGGGGAGCTGTTTTTT	CASDRGQTGELFF
NA	NA	TRBV7-6	TRBJ2-7	TGTGCCAGCAGCTTTTCTGAGAGTCTCTACGAGCAGTACTTC	CASSFSESLYEQYF
NA	NA	TRBV4-1	TRBJ1-6	TGCGCCAGCAGCCAACCGTTTTTCTATAATTCACCCCTCCACTTT	CASSQPFFYNSPLHF
NA	NA	TRBV11-2	TRBJ1-2	TGTGCCAGCAGCTCCCTGAGGGGGACCCGGGACGGCTACACCTTC	CASSSLRGTRDGYTF
few	NA	TRBV6-6	TRBJ2-7	TGTGCCAGCTCGCGGGACCCGGGGCTGCAGTACTTC	CASSRDPGLQYF
NA	TRBD1	TRBV6-6	TRBJ2-1	TGTGCCAGCAGGGAAAGCGACAGGGGTCACCAGAATGAGCAGTTCTTC	CASRESDRGHQNEQFF
once	TRBD1	TRBV4-2	TRBJ1-5	TGTGCCAGCAGCCCAAAAACGGACAGGAATCAGCCCCAGCATTTT	CASSPKTDRNQPQHF
NA	TRBD2	TRBV7-2	TRBJ2-7	TGTGCCAGCAGCTTACTTCACTCGACTAGCGGGGGGCCTAGCTACGAGCAGTACTTC	CASSLLHSTSGGPSYEQYF
once	NA	TRBV27	TRBJ2-7	TGTGCCAGCAGCTTTAGTGGGGGGACGTACTACGAGCAGTACTTC	CASSFSGGTYYEQYF
NA	TRBD1	TRBV19	TRBJ1-2	TGTGCCAGTAGTAGAGGGACAGGGAGTGGACGAGGCTACACCTTC	CASSRGTGSGRGYTF
NA	NA	TRBV11-2	TRBJ1-3	TGTGCCAGCAGCTTTGTCCGGAGCTCTGGAAACACCATATATTTT	CASSFVRSSGNTIYF
NA	NA	TRBV30	TRBJ2-3	TGTGCCTGGAGTATGACTGGCGGAGGCTATACGCAGTATTTT	CAWSMTGGGYTQYF
NA	TRBD2	TRBV6-1	TRBJ2-1	TGTGCCAGCAATGGACTAGCGGGAGGGCAACTTGAGCAGTTCTTC	CASNGLAGGQLEQFF
few	NA	TRBV6-1	TRBJ1-2	TGTGCCAGCAGTGAATACAGGGTAGGCTATGGCTACACCTTC	CASSEYRVGYGYTF
few	TRBD2	TRBV7-9	TRBJ2-1	TGTGCCAGCAGCTTAGTAGCGGGGGGGGTTCATGAGCAGTTCTTC	CASSLVAGGVHEQFF